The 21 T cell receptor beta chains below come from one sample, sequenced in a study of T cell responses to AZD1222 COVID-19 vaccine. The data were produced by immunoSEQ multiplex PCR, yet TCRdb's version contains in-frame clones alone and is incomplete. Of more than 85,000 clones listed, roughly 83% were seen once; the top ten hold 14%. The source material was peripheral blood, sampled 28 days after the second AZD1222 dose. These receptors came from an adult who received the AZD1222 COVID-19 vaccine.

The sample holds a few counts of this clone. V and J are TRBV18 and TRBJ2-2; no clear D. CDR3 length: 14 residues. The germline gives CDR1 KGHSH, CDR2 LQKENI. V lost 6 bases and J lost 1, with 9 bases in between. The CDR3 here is CASSSGLNTGELFF. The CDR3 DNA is TGTGCCAGCTCCTCGGGTTTGAACACCGGGGAGCTGTTTTTT.

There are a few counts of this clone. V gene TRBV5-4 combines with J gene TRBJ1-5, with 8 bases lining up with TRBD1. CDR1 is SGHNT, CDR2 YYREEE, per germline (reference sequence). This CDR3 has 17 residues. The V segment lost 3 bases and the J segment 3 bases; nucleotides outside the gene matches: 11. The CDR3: CASSSMTDRVPNQPQHF. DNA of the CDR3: TGTGCCAGCAGCTCAATGACGGACAGGGTCCCCAATCAGCCCCAGCATTTT.

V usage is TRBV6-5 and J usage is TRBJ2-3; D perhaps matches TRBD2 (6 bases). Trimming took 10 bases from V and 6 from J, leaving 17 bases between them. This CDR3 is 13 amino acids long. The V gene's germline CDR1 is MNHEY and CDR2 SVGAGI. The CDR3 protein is CAILTGVGDTQYF. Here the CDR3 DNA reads TGTGCCATCCTTACGGGGGTAGGGGATACGCAGTATTTT.

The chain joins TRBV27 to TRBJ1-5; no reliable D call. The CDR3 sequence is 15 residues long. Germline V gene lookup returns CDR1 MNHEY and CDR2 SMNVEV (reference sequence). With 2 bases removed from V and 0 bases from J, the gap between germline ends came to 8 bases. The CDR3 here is CASSLGVNSNQPQHF. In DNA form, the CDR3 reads TGTGCCAGCAGTTTAGGGGTTAATAGCAATCAGCCCCAGCATTTT.

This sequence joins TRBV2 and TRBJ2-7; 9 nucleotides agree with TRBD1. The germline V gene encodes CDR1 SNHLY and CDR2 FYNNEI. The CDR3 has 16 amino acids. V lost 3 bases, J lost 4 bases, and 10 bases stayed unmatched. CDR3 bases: TGTGCCAGCAGTGATAATCAAAGGACAGGGGAATACGAGCAGTACTTC. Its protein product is CASSDNQRTGEYEQYF.

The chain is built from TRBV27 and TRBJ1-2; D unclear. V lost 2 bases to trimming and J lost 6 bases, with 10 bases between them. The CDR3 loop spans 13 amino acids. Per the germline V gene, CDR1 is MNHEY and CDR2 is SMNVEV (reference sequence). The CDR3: CASSLKGFDGYTF. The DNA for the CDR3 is TGTGCCAGCAGTTTAAAGGGTTTCGATGGCTACACCTTC.

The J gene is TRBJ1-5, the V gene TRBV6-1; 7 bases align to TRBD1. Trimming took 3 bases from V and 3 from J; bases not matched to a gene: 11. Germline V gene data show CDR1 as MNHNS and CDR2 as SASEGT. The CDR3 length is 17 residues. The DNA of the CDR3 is TGTGCCAGCAGTGACCCACGGGACAGTGGGGCCAATCAGCCCCAGCATTTT. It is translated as CASSDPRDSGANQPQHF.

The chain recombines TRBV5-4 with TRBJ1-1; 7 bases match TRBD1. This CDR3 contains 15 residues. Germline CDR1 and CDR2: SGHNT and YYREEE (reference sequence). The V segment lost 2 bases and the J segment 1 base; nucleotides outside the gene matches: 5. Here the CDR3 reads CASSFGGQRNTEAFF. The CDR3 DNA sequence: TGTGCCAGCAGCTTTGGGGGACAGAGGAACACTGAAGCTTTCTTT.

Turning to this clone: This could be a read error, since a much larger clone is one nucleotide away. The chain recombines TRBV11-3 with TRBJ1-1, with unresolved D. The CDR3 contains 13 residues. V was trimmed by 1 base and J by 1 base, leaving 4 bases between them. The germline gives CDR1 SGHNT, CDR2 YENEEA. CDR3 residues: CASSLAGNTEAFF. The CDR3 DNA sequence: TGTGCCAGCAGCTTAGCGGGGAACACTGAAGCTTTCTTT.

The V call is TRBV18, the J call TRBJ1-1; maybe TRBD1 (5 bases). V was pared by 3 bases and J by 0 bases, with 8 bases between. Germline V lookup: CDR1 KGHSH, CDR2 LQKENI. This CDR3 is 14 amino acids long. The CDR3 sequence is CASSPTGMNTEAFF. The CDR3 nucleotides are TGTGCCAGCTCACCTACAGGCATGAACACTGAAGCTTTCTTT.

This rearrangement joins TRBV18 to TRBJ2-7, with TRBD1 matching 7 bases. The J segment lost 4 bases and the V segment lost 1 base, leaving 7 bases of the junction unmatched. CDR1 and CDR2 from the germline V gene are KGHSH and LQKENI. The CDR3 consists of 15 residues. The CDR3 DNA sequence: TGTGCCAGCTCACCACTTGGGACAGACGGATACGAGCAGTACTTC. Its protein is CASSPLGTDGYEQYF.

The CDR3, as DNA: TGTGCCAGCAGTCCCTCCCGCGACTCGGGAGAAGCTTTCTTT. Translated, it gives CASSPSRDSGEAFF. The chain employs TRBV6-4 and TRBJ1-1; D unresolved. V lost 5 bases, J lost 8 bases, and 18 bases lay in between. Germline values: CDR1 MRHNA, CDR2 SNTAGT. The CDR3 consists of 14 residues.

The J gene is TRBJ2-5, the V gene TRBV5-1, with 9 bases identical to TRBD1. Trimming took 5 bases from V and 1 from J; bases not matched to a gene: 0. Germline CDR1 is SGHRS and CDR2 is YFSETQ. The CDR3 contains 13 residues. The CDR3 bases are TGCGCCAGCAGACAGGGGGCCCAAGAGACCCAGTACTTC. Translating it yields CASRQGAQETQYF.

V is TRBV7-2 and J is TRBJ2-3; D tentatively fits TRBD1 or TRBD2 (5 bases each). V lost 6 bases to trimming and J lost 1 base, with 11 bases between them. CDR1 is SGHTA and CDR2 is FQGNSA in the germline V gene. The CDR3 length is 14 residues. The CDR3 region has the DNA TGTGCCAGCAGACCTGGGGGAGGCACAGATACGCAGTATTTT. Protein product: CASRPGGGTDTQYF.

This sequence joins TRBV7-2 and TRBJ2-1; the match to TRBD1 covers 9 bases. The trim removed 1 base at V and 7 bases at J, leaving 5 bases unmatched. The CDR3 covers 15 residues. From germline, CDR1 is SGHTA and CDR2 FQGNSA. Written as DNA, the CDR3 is TGTGCCAGCAGCTTAGTGCACAGGGGGCAGAATGAGCAGTTCTTC. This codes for CASSLVHRGQNEQFF. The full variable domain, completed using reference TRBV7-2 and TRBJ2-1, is GAGVSQSPSNKVTEKGKDVELRCDPISGHTALYWYRQSLGQGLEFLIYFQGNSAPDKSGLPSDRFSAERTGGSVSTLTIQRTQQEDSAVYLCASSLVHRGQNEQFFGPGTRLTVL.

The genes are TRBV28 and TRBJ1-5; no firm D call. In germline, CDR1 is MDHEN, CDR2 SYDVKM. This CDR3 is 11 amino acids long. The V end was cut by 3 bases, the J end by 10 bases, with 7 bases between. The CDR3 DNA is TGTGCCAGCAGTTTGGCAGGTCCCCAGCATTTT. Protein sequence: CASSLAGPQHF. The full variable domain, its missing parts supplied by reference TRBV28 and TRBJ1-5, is DVKVTQSSRYLVKRTGEKVFLECVQDMDHENMFWYRQDPGLGLRLIYFSYDVKMKEKGDIPEGYSVSREKKERFSLILESASTNQTSMYLCASSLAGPQHFGDGTRLSIL.

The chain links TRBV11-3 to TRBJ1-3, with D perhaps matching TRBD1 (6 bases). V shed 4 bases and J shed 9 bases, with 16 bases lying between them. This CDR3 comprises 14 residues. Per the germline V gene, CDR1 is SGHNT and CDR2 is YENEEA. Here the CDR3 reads CASSSSQGAGTIYF. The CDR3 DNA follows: TGTGCCAGCAGCTCTTCACAGGGTGCAGGCACCATATATTTT.

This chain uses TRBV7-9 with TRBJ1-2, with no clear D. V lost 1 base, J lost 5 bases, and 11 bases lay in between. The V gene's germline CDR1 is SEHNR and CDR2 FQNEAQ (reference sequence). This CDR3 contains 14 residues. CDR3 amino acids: CASSLEDGRYGYTF. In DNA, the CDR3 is TGTGCCAGCAGCTTAGAAGACGGAAGGTATGGCTACACCTTC.

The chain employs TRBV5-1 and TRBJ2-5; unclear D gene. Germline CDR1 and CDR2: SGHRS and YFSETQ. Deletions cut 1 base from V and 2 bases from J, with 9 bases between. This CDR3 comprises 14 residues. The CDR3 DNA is TGCGCCAGCAGCTTGTCCTGGGGACAAGAGACCCAGTACTTC. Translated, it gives CASSLSWGQETQYF. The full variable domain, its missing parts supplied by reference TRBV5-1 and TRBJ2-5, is KAGVTQTPRYLIKTRGQQVTLSCSPISGHRSVSWYQQTPGQGLQFLFEYFSETQRNKGNFPGRFSGRQFSNSRSEMNVSTLELGDSALYLCASSLSWGQETQYFGPGTRLLVL.

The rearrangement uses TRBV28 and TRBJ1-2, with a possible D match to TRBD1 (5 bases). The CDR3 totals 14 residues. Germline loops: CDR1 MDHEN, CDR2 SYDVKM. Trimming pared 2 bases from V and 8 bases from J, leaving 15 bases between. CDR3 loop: CASSLDGAPRGYTF. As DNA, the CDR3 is TGTGCCAGCAGTTTAGACGGGGCGCCCAGGGGCTACACCTTC.

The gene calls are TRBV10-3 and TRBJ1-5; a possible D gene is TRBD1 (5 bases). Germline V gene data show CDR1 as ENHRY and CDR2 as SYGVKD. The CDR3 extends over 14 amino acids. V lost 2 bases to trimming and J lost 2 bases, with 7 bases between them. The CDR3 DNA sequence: TGTGCCATCAGTGAGGCGGGGGGCAATCAGCCCCAGCATTTT. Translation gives CAISEAGGNQPQHF.